This TCR beta chain emerged from a study of blood T cell repertoires in COVID-19. V lost 6 bases and J lost 7, with 18 bases in between. The CDR3 totals 14 residues. Germline-derived CDR1 and CDR2 are MNHEY and SVGAGI. The repertoire was sequenced with immunoSEQ multiplex PCR; TCRdb's copy has only in-frame clones and lacks some. The repertoire holds tens of thousands of clones, with over 60% as singletons. The TCR originated in a man aged 30 to 45 with COVID-19, enrolled during active disease. The rearrangement links TRBV6-5 to TRBJ1-2; tentative D call: TRBD1 (5 bases). What was sequenced was peripheral blood. Written as DNA, the CDR3 is TGTGCCAGCAGACGACCCACCGGGGGGGGTGGCTACACCTTC. Protein product: CASRRPTGGGGYTF.